This T cell receptor (beta chain) comes out of a study of blood T cell repertoires in COVID-19. Some clones are missing from TCRdb's copy, which holds only in-frame ones; the method was immunoSEQ multiplex PCR. The sample has about 220,000 clones; around 84% are singletons. In germline, CDR1 is LNHDA, CDR2 SQIVND (reference sequence). The CDR3 sequence is 15 residues long. J gave up 4 bases and V 10 bases, and 8 bases lay outside the gene matches. The chain uses TRBV19 and TRBJ2-3, with 13 positions matching TRBD2. The TCR sequence derives from a man under 40 with active or convalescent COVID-19. Sequenced material: peripheral blood. CDR3 amino acids: CATRLAGGEADTQYF. CDR3 sequence (DNA): TGTGCCACACGACTAGCGGGAGGAGAGGCAGATACGCAGTATTTT.